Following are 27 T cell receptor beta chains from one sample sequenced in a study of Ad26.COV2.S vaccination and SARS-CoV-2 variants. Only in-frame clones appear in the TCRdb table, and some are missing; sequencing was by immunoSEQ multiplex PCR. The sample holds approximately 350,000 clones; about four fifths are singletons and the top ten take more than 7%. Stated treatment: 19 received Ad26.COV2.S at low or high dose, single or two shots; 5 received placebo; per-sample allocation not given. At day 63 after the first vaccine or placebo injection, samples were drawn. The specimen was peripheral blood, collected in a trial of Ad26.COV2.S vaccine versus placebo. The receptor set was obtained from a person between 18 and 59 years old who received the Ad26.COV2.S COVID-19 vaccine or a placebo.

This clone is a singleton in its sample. The CDR3 nucleotides read TGCGCCAGCAGTTTCGGACAGGGGGGCGGCTACACCTTC. Its translation is CASSFGQGGGYTF. The genes are TRBV5-1 and TRBJ1-2; 10 nucleotides line up with TRBD1. Per the germline V gene, CDR1 is SGHRS and CDR2 is YFSETQ. V lost 5 bases, J lost 8 bases, and 6 bases stayed unmatched. CDR3 length: 13 amino acids.

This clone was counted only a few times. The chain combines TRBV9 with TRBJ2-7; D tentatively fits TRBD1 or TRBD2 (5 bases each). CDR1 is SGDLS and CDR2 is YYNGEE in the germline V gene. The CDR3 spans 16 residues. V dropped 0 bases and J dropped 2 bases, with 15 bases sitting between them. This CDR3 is CASSVGGPGPTYEQYF. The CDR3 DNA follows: TGTGCCAGCAGCGTAGGAGGACCGGGGCCTACCTACGAGCAGTACTTC.

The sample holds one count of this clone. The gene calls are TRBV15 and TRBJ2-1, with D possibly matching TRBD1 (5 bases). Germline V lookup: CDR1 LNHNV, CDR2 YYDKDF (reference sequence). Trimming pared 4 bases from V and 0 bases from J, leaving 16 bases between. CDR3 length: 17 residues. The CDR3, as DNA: TGTGCCACCAGCACCCCTGCCTGGGGCAGCTCCTACAATGAGCAGTTCTTC. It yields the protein CATSTPAWGSSYNEQFF.

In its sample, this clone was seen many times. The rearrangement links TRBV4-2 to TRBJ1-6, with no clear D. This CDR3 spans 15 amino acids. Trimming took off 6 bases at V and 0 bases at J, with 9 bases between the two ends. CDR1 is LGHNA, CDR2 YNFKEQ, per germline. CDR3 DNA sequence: TGTGCCAGCAGGGTCGGATACTCCTATAATTCACCCCTCCACTTT. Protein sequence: CASRVGYSYNSPLHF.

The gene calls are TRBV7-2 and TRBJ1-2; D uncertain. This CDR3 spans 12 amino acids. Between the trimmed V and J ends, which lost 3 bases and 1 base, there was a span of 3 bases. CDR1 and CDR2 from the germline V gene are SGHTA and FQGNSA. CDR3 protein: CASSFDNYGYTF. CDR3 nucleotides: TGTGCCAGCAGCTTCGATAACTATGGCTACACCTTC.

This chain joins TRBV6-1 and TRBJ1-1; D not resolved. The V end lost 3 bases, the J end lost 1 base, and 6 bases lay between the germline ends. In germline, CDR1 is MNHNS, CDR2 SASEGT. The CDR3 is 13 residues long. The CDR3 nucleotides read TGTGCCAGCAGTGAGCGGAGGAACACTGAAGCTTTCTTT. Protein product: CASSERRNTEAFF.

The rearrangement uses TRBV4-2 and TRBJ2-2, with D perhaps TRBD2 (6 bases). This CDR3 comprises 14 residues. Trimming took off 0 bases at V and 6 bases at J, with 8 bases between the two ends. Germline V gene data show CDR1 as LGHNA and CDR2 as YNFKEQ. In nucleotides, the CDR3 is TGTGCCAGCAGCCAAGAACTAGCCCCCGGGGAGCTGTTTTTT. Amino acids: CASSQELAPGELFF.

CDR3 sequence (DNA): TGCAGTGCTAGTCCCGGGCGAGGGGCCTACGAGCAGTACTTC. It yields the protein CSASPGRGAYEQYF. V is TRBV20-1 and J is TRBJ2-7; D is tentatively TRBD1 or TRBD2 (5 bases each). Germline V gene sequence: CDR1 DFQATT, CDR2 SNEGSKA (reference sequence). V was trimmed by 3 bases and J by 2 bases, leaving 14 bases between them. The CDR3 has 14 amino acids.

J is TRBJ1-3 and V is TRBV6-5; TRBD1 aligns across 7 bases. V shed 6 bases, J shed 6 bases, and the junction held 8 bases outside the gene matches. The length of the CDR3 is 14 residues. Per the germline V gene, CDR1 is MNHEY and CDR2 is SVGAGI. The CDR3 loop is CASRGTALQNTIYF. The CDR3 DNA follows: TGTGCCAGCAGGGGGACAGCTCTTCAAAACACCATATATTTT.

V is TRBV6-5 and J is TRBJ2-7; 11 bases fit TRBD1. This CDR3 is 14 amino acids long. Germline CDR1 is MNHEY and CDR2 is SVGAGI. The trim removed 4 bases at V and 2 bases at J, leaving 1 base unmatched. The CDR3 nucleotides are TGTGCCAGCAGTTGGGGACAGGGGGCCTACGAGCAGTACTTC. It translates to CASSWGQGAYEQYF.

The CDR3 nucleotides are TGTGCCAGCAGCTTAGATTCCAGAGAGGGCTATGGCTACACCTTC. As protein: CASSLDSREGYGYTF. The V and J genes are TRBV7-3 and TRBJ1-2; D ambiguous. This CDR3 is 15 amino acids long. From germline, CDR1 is SGHTA and CDR2 FQGTGA. V was pared by 2 bases and J by 4 bases, with 14 bases between. The full variable domain, in which reference TRBV7-3 and TRBJ1-2 provide the parts outside the CDR3, is GAGVSQTPSNKVTEKGKYVELRCDPISGHTALYWYRQSLGQGPEFLIYFQGTGAADDSGLPNDRFFAVRPEGSVSTLKIQRTERGDSAVYLCASSLDSREGYGYTFGSGTRLTVV.

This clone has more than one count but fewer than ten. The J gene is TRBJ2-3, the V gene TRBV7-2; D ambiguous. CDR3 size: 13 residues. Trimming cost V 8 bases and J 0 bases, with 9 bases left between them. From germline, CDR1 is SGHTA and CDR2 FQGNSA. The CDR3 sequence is CASFYSSTDTQYF. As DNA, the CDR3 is TGTGCCAGCTTTTATAGTAGCACAGATACGCAGTATTTT.

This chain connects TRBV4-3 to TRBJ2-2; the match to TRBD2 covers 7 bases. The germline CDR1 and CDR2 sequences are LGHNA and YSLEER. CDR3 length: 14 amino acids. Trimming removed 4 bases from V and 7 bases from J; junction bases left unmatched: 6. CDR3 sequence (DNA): TGCGCCAGCAGCCGGACTAGTGGGATCGGGGAGCTGTTTTTT. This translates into CASSRTSGIGELFF.

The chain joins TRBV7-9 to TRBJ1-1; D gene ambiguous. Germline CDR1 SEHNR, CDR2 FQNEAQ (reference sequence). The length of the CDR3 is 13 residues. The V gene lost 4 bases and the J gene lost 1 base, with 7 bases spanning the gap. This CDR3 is CASSSDGNTEAFF. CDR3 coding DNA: TGTGCCAGCAGCTCCGACGGGAACACTGAAGCTTTCTTT.

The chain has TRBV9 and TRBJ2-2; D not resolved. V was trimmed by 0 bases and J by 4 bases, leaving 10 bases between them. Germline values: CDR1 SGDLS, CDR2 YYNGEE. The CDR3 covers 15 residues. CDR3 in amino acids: CASSVAGLGTGELFF. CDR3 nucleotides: TGTGCCAGCAGCGTAGCTGGGCTGGGCACCGGGGAGCTGTTTTTT.

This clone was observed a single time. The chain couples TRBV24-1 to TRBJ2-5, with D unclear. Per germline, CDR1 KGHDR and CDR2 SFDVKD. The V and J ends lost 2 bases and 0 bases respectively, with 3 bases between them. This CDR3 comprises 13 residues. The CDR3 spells CATSDSYQETQYF. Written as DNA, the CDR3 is TGTGCCACCAGTGATTCGTACCAAGAGACCCAGTACTTC.

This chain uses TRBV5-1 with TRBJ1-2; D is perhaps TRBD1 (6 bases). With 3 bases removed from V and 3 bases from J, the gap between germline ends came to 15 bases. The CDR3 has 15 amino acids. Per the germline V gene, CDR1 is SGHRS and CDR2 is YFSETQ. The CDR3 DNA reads TGCGCCAGCAGCTGGGGGCAGGGGTTCGACTATGGCTACACCTTC. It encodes CASSWGQGFDYGYTF.

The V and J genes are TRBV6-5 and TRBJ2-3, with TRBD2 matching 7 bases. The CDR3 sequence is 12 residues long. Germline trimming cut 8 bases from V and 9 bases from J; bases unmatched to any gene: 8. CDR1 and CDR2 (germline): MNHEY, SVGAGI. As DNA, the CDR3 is TGTGCCAGCGGACGGGAGGCAGGCACGCAGTATTTT. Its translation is CASGREAGTQYF.

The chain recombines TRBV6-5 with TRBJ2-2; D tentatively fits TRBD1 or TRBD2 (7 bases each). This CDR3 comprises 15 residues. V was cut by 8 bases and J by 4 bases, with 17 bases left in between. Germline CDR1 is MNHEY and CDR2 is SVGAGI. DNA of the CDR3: TGTGCCAGCGGCGCGACAGGGAGGGGCACCGGGGAGCTGTTTTTT. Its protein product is CASGATGRGTGELFF.

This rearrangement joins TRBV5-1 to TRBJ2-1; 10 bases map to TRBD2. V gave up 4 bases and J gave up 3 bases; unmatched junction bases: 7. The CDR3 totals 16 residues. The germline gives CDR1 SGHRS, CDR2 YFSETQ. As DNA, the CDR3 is TGCGCCAGCAGCATAGAGGGACTAGCGATCTACAATGAGCAGTTCTTC. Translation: CASSIEGLAIYNEQFF.

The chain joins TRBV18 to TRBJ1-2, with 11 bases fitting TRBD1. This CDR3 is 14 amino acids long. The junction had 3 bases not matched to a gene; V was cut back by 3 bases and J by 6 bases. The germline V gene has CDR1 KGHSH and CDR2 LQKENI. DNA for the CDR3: TGTGCCAGCTCACCCAGGACAGGGGGCGATGGCTACACCTTC. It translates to CASSPRTGGDGYTF.

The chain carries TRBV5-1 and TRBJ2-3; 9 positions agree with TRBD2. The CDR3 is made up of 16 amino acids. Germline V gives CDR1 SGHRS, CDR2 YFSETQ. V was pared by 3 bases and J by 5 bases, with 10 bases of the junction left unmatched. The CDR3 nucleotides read TGCGCCAGCAGCTCCTCAGAAGCGGGGGGCTTAGATACGCAGTATTTT. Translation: CASSSSEAGGLDTQYF.

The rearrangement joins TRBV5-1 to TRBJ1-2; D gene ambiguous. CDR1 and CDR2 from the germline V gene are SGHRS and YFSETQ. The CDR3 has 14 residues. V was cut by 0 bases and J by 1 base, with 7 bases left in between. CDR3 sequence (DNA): TGCGCCAGCAGCTTGGGGGCGGGTAACTATGGCTACACCTTC. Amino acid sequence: CASSLGAGNYGYTF.

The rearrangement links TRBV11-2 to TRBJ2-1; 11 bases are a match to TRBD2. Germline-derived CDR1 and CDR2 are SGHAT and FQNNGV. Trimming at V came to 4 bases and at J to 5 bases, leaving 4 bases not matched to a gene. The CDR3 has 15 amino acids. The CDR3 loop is CASSSTSGVNNEQFF. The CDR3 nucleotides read TGTGCCAGCAGCTCGACTAGCGGGGTAAACAATGAGCAGTTCTTC.

The DNA for the CDR3 is TGCGCCAGCAGCTTACAGGGACCCGGTGGCTACACCTTC. Translating it yields CASSLQGPGGYTF. V and J are TRBV5-1 and TRBJ1-2; TRBD1 is a possible D gene (6 bases). Germline-derived CDR1 and CDR2 are SGHRS and YFSETQ. V shed 2 bases and J shed 7 bases, with 12 bases lying between them. The CDR3 is made up of 13 amino acids.

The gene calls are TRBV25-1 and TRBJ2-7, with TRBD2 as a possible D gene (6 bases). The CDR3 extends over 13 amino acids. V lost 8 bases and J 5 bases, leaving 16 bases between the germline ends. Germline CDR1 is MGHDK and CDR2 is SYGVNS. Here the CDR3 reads CASSEGGLDEQYF. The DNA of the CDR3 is TGTGCCAGCTCAGAAGGAGGGTTAGACGAGCAGTACTTC.

CDR3 sequence (DNA): TGCGCCAGCAGCCAAGATCCCCCGGGAGGGAATTCACCCCTCCACTTT. Translation gives CASSQDPPGGNSPLHF. The V gene is TRBV4-3, the J gene TRBJ1-6; D is unclear. The V gene lost 0 bases and the J gene lost 7 bases, with 13 bases spanning the gap. Germline-derived CDR1 and CDR2 are LGHNA and YSLEER. CDR3 length: 16 residues.